Each of the 21 T cell receptor beta chains below was sequenced from the same sample in a study of T cell responses to AZD1222 COVID-19 vaccine. Libraries were prepared by immunoSEQ multiplex PCR; TCRdb keeps only in-frame clonotypes and omits some of them. The top ten clones hold roughly 3.2% of a sample with fewer than 180,000 clones, 90% of them seen once. Sequences were derived from peripheral blood, sampled 28 days after the second AZD1222 dose. These receptors were taken from an adult who received the AZD1222 COVID-19 vaccine.

DNA of the CDR3: TGCGCCAGCAGCCAAGCCGGGACAGGCCCGAAAGGCTACACCTTC. Amino acid sequence: CASSQAGTGPKGYTF. The chain combines TRBV5-1 with TRBJ1-2, with TRBD1 matching over 8 bases. Germline CDR1 and CDR2: SGHRS and YFSETQ. The CDR3 is 15 residues long. V was pared by 4 bases and J by 8 bases, with 13 bases of the junction left unmatched.

The CDR3 DNA reads as TGTGCCAGCAGTGTGGTTCAGACGGGAGGGCCGTCGGATGAGCAGTTCTTC. Residues: CASSVVQTGGPSDEQFF. This chain uses TRBV2 with TRBJ2-1; 8 bases fit TRBD2. The CDR3 runs to 17 residues. Unmatched junction bases numbered 16, after V lost 4 bases and J lost 8 bases. The germline CDR1 and CDR2 sequences are SNHLY and FYNNEI.

The rearrangement links TRBV3-1 (or the pseudogene TRBV3-2) to TRBJ1-1; D gene uncertain. The germline gives CDR1 LGHDT, CDR2 YNNKEL (reference sequence). Deletions cut 4 bases from V and 1 base from J, with 10 bases between. This CDR3 spans 14 amino acids. The CDR3 nucleotides read TGTGCCAGCAGCCCACTTAGGCAGAACACTGAAGCTTTCTTT. Translation: CASSPLRQNTEAFF.

The sample holds one count of this clone. V is TRBV11-3 and J is TRBJ2-3; 8 bases are a match to TRBD1. Germline loops: CDR1 SGHNT, CDR2 YENEEA. The length of the CDR3 is 14 residues. Losses at the gene ends were 4 bases for V and 4 bases for J; bases not matched to a gene: 4. Here the CDR3 reads CASSSDRVADTQYF. CDR3 in DNA: TGTGCCAGCAGCTCGGACAGGGTAGCAGATACGCAGTATTTT.

This clone was detected once. The chain employs TRBV27 and TRBJ1-1, with 7 nucleotides matching TRBD1. CDR1 and CDR2 (germline): MNHEY, SMNVEV (reference sequence). CDR3 length equals 15 residues. With V trimmed by 5 bases and J by 2 bases, 8 bases remained unmatched. CDR3 coding DNA: TGTGCCAGCAGTCTCGGGACAGACAGCAACACTGAAGCTTTCTTT. Translating gives CASSLGTDSNTEAFF.

V and J are TRBV19 and TRBJ2-1, with D possibly TRBD2 on 6 matching bases. Trimming took off 2 bases at V and 6 bases at J, with 14 bases between the two ends. The CDR3 has 15 residues. CDR1 and CDR2 (germline): LNHDA, SQIVND (reference sequence). The CDR3 loop is CASSIFGTASNEQFF. The CDR3 DNA follows: TGTGCCAGTAGTATATTTGGGACTGCCAGCAATGAGCAGTTCTTC.

The chain recombines TRBV18 with TRBJ2-7; TRBD2 aligns across 12 bases. Trimming removed 3 bases from V and 7 bases from J; junction bases left unmatched: 10. Germline assignment: CDR1 KGHSH and CDR2 LQKENI. The CDR3 sequence is 16 residues long. CDR3 sequence (DNA): TGTGCCAGCTCACCGACTAGCGGGAGTGTAACGGGTGAGCAGTACTTC. Residues: CASSPTSGSVTGEQYF.

The V call is TRBV6-1, the J call TRBJ2-7, with D perhaps matching TRBD2 (6 bases). The length of the CDR3 is 17 residues. Per the germline V gene, CDR1 is MNHNS and CDR2 is SASEGT. Trimming took off 0 bases at V and 3 bases at J, with 18 bases between the two ends. The CDR3 region has the DNA TGTGCCAGCAGTGAAGCCGCCGGAGGGTTTCATCGCTACGAGCAGTACTTC. It yields the protein CASSEAAGGFHRYEQYF.

V and J are TRBV29-1 and TRBJ1-1, with D unresolved. The CDR3 is 12 residues long. Between the trimmed V and J ends, which lost 6 bases and 0 bases, there was a span of 8 bases. Germline values: CDR1 SQVTM, CDR2 ANQGSEA. The CDR3, as DNA: TGCAGCGTCTCAATCATGAACACTGAAGCTTTCTTT. Its protein is CSVSIMNTEAFF.

The chain employs TRBV2 and TRBJ2-1, with 10 bases aligning to TRBD2. This CDR3 has 15 residues. Germline CDR1 and CDR2: SNHLY and FYNNEI. Trimming took 3 bases from V and 8 from J; bases not matched to a gene: 7. The CDR3 DNA is TGTGCCAGCAGTGATTCAAGCGGGAGGGCCTATGAGCAGTTCTTC. This sequence encodes CASSDSSGRAYEQFF.

The rearrangement links TRBV10-3 to TRBJ1-2; TRBD1 might be the D (6 bases). CDR3 length: 16 residues. CDR1 is ENHRY and CDR2 is SYGVKD in the germline V gene. The germline V and J ends were trimmed by 3 bases and 7 bases, with 21 bases remaining between them. CDR3: CAISDQRAGGASGYTF. CDR3 in DNA: TGTGCCATCAGTGATCAGAGGGCCGGGGGCGCATCTGGCTACACCTTC.

The genes are TRBV18 and TRBJ2-3, with TRBD1 matching over 9 bases. The V and J ends lost 4 bases and 0 bases, in that order; junction bases with no gene match: 5. This CDR3 region has 16 residues. Germline V gene sequence: CDR1 KGHSH, CDR2 LQKENI. As DNA, the CDR3 is TGTGCCAGCTCACTCGGGACAGGGCCCAGCACAGATACGCAGTATTTT. This codes for CASSLGTGPSTDTQYF.

The chain combines TRBV30 with TRBJ1-5, with D maybe TRBD1 (6 bases). CDR1 is GTSNPN, CDR2 SVGIG, per germline (reference sequence). This CDR3 spans 13 amino acids. Trimming shortened V by 3 bases and J by 4 bases, and 10 bases separated the two germline ends. CDR3 coding DNA: TGTGCCTGGAGACAGGGCGGGAATCAGCCCCAGCATTTT. Its protein product is CAWRQGGNQPQHF.

This chain uses TRBV6-5 with TRBJ2-7; D perhaps matches TRBD1 (6 bases). V lost 7 bases, J lost 0 bases, and 16 bases lay in between. CDR1 is MNHEY, CDR2 SVGAGI, per germline. CDR3 length: 15 residues. CDR3 bases: TGTGCCAGCACTCGGAGAGGGGGAAGCTCCTACGAGCAGTACTTC. It codes for CASTRRGGSSYEQYF.

This sequence joins TRBV7-9 and TRBJ1-2, with a possible D match to TRBD1 (5 bases). This CDR3 spans 16 amino acids. Germline CDR1 reads SEHNR; CDR2 reads FQNEAQ (reference sequence). V was shortened by 1 base and J by 1 base, with 13 bases between the two germline ends. Written as DNA, the CDR3 is TGTGCCAGCAGCTTAGATTTTCAGGGTAGTAACTATGGCTACACCTTC. Amino acid sequence: CASSLDFQGSNYGYTF.

The chain links TRBV27 to TRBJ1-2; D not resolved. Germline CDR1 is MNHEY and CDR2 is SMNVEV (reference sequence). Trimming cost V 2 bases and J 0 bases, with 4 bases left between them. CDR3 length: 13 residues. In DNA form, the CDR3 reads TGTGCCAGCAGTTTAAACGCTAACTATGGCTACACCTTC. This sequence encodes CASSLNANYGYTF.

The chain combines TRBV5-1 with TRBJ2-3; D unclear. Germline assignment: CDR1 SGHRS and CDR2 YFSETQ. Trimming took 1 base from V and 2 from J, leaving 8 bases between them. CDR3 length equals 14 residues. CDR3 sequence (DNA): TGCGCCAGCAGCTTGACTCCCTCCACAGATACGCAGTATTTT. Encoded protein: CASSLTPSTDTQYF.

The chain uses TRBV5-8 and TRBJ2-1; TRBD2 aligns across 10 bases. CDR1 is SGHTS and CDR2 is YDEGEE in the germline V gene. This CDR3 has 18 residues. After removal of 0 bases from V and 4 bases from J, the junction contained 10 bases not matched to a gene. Here the CDR3 reads CASSLVLAGLPTYNEQFF. The CDR3, as DNA: TGTGCCAGCAGCTTGGTACTAGCGGGACTACCAACATACAATGAGCAGTTCTTC.

The chain employs TRBV5-1 and TRBJ1-1; 7 bases agree with TRBD1. Germline V CDR1 and CDR2: SGHRS, YFSETQ. This CDR3 comprises 16 residues. Unmatched junction bases numbered 9, after V lost 4 bases and J lost 0 bases. The CDR3: CASSPTGFQVNTEAFF. In nucleotides, the CDR3 is TGCGCCAGCAGCCCGACAGGGTTCCAAGTGAACACTGAAGCTTTCTTT.

The chain uses TRBV7-6 and TRBJ2-1; 7 bases are a match to TRBD1. Germline loops: CDR1 SGHVS, CDR2 FNYEAQ. J gave up 0 bases and V 6 bases, and 5 bases lay outside the gene matches. The CDR3 runs to 15 residues. This CDR3 is CASSPQGSSYNEQFF. CDR3 coding DNA: TGTGCCAGCAGTCCACAGGGGAGCTCCTACAATGAGCAGTTCTTC.

The CDR3 sequence: CASSWDRGNYGYTF. In nucleotides, the CDR3 is TGTGCCAGCAGCTGGGACAGGGGGAACTATGGCTACACCTTC. The chain links TRBV11-2 to TRBJ1-2; TRBD1 aligns across 11 bases. The V and J ends lost 4 bases and 2 bases, in that order; junction bases with no gene match: 0. CDR3 length equals 14 residues. Germline assignment: CDR1 SGHAT and CDR2 FQNNGV.